This T cell receptor (beta chain) was identified during a study of blood T cells in healthy people across ages (dated by TCRdb to the mid-2010s). As for the study more broadly: In model experiments, roughly one uniquely barcoded TCR beta cDNA molecule per two T cells was captured by template switching. The study measured age-related changes in TCR beta repertoire diversity using deep sequencing normalized with unique cDNA molecular identifiers. The donors were divided into four age groups: young (average around 17 years), middle-aged (approximately 39), aged (about 56) and long-lived (roughly 86). Donors of different ages were randomly distributed across sequencing lanes to avoid experimental bias. For two donors (one aged 18 to 29 and one aged 80 or older), the study analyzed two additional independent replicas of 1 million unique cDNA reads from the same blood draw.

Library creation used 5' RACE. Sequencing took place on an Illumina HiSeq 2500. A second about 7 to 12 cycle PCR used a sample-barcoded 5' primer and a J-beta primer mix. A template-switch 5' adaptor carrying 12 random nucleotides introduced a unique molecular identifier onto each TCR beta cDNA molecule. Each sample yielded at least 3 million CDR3-containing paired-end reads. First-strand cDNA was synthesized from all RNA with the Mint cDNA synthesis kit, primed by a TRBC-specific oligonucleotide. Following uracil-DNA glycosylase treatment, all cDNA underwent a first 18-cycle PCR with the universal primers M1SS and BC2_uni_R. For the original study's pipeline: For normalization, 1 million high-quality reads, each with a distinct molecular identifier, were randomly selected from each sample. Reads sharing molecular identifiers were discarded rather than binned into consensus sequences. MiTCR, run with a Q25 quality threshold and the strictest error-elimination algorithm, handled CDR3 identification, clonotype clustering and error correction. A nonparametric unseen species model with Euler transformation was used to estimate a lower bound on total TCR beta diversity. Using fastp at Q25 and MiXCR, TCRdb reprocessed the public reads and kept productive beta chains. CDR3 protein sequences are deduplicated, and each keeps its most common genes and DNA. Here the V and J calls rest on TCRdb's processing, not on the authors' analysis. In this sample the table shows around 870,000 distinct CDR3 sequences, more than 25% of which occur a single time. Of the sample, about 18% falls within the top ten clones.

This clonotype was recorded at least ten times. No cognate antigen has been identified for it. Base quality data are lacking; no much larger clone is found one base away. Results the study describes overall, beyond this receptor: Because donor CMV infection status was unknown, age-related changes in expanded clonotypes were potentially confounded. Observed TCR beta diversity per million T cells fell roughly linearly with age, and a significant reduction was already apparent by age about 36. Estimates of total diversity based on one million sequenced T cells were considered lower bounds and underestimates. There was a strong correlation between observed TCR beta diversity and the percentage of naive T cells measured by flow cytometry. Compared with the aged group, the long-lived group had more naive CD4+ T cells, fewer expanded clones and increased TCR diversity, suggesting age selection. Because profiling used bulk unsorted PBMCs, naive and antigen-experienced compartments could not be compared conclusively.

V and J are truncated by 9 bases and 3 bases respectively, leaving an intervening sequence of 14 bases. Reading from cysteine to phenylalanine, the CDR3 counts 14 amino acids. Solely the CDR3 DNA is kept, with 42 bases framed from the first base. Looking up the germline V gene yields CDR1 MNHNS and CDR2 SASEGT. The roughly 37 donors, aged about 6 to 95 years, were systemically healthy Caucasian individuals from Russia. Around 10 milliliters of peripheral blood were drawn from each donor into EDTA-treated Vacutainer tubes. Ficoll-Paque density-gradient centrifugation was used to isolate PBMCs, with at least 6 million per sample. Trizol reagent was used to extract total RNA from PBMCs, with at least 5.5 micrograms per sample. The percentages of naive CD45RAhigh/CD27high T cells were determined by flow cytometry on a PBMC aliquot from every donor.

This clonotype originated in a woman at least 80 years old in good health. The sample was blood. The sequence joins TRBV6-1 to TRBJ1-4; a tentative D call is TRBD1 (6 bases match). The sequence in DNA is TGTGCCAGTTCATACGGGACACCTAATGAAAAACTGTTTTTT. Translation gives CASSYGTPNEKLFF.